Here is one T cell receptor (beta chain) with its context. Its antigen is not known. TCRbeta library construction was performed incorporating unique molecular identifiers. TCRdb redid the calling of the PCR reads with MiXCR, one entry per CDR3 protein. The sample consists of about 510,000 distinct CDR3 sequences, about 10% of them appearing once. This record belongs to a study of T-cell reconstitution after alpha-beta-depleted transplantation in children. CDR1 and CDR2 (germline): LGHDT, YNNKEL (reference sequence). Trimming removed 11 bases at V and 2 bases at J, with 22 bases between. The CDR3 runs 15 residues. Overall study findings and caveats: Expanded graft clones, several hundred of them, were reportedly the source of alpha-beta T cells about two months after transplant. In some patients, recipient T cells and intrathymic progenitors surviving conditioning explained high day-60 diversity. Newly produced T cells mostly accounted for T-cell counts and diversity one year post-transplant.

The rearrangement joins TRBV3-1 to TRBJ2-7; unclear D gene. Sequenced here: PBMCs, mostly from graft donor cells, sampled 180 days after TCRalphabeta/CD19-depleted stem cell transplant. The TCR was taken from a female patient between 2 and 15 years old who had a stem cell transplant for aplastic anemia, so the T cells may come from the graft donor. The CDR3 here is CASSPMDARPYEQYF. The CDR3 DNA reads TGTGCCTCCTCCCCTATGGACGCTCGACCCTACGAGCAGTACTTC.